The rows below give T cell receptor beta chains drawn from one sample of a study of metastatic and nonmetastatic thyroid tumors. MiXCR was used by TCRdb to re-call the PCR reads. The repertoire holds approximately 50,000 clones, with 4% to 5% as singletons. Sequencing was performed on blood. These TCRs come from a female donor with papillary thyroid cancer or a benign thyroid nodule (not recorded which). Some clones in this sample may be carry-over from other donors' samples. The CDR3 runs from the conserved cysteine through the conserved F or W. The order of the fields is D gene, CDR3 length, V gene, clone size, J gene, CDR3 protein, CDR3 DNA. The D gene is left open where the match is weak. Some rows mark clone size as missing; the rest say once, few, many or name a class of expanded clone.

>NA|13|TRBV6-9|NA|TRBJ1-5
CASSSDSYQAQHF
TGTGCCAGCAGTTCAGACAGTTATCAAGCCCAGCATTTT
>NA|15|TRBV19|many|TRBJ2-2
CASSMGGPNTGELFF
TGTGCCAGTAGTATGGGCGGGCCCAACACCGGGGAGCTGTTTTTT
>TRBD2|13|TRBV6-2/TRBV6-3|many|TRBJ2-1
CAGWTSGDNEQFF
TGTGCCGGCTGGACTAGCGGGGACAATGAGCAGTTCTTC
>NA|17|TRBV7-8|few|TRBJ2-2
CASSHPQEDPNTGELFF
TGTGCCAGCAGCCACCCCCAGGAGGACCCGAACACCGGGGAGCTGTTTTTT
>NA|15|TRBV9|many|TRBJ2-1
CASSPQPGGYNEQFF
TGTGCCAGCAGCCCTCAGCCCGGAGGTTACAATGAGCAGTTCTTC
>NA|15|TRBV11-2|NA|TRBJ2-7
CASSSHSSYSYEQYF
TGTGCCAGCAGCTCCCATAGCAGTTACTCCTACGAGCAGTACTTC
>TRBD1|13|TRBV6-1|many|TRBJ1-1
CASRLGQFSEAFF
TGTGCCAGCAGATTGGGACAGTTCTCTGAAGCTTTCTTT
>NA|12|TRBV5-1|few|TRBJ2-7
CASSLNYYEQYF
TGCGCCAGCAGCCTAAACTACTACGAGCAGTACTTC
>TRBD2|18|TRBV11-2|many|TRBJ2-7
CASSLVLTSGRFSREQYF
TGTGCCAGCAGCTTAGTGTTAACTAGCGGGAGATTTTCACGCGAGCAGTACTTC
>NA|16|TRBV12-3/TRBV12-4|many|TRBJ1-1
CASSQQRGGGGTEAFF
TGTGCCAGCAGTCAACAAAGGGGGGGGGGAGGCACTGAAGCTTTCTTT
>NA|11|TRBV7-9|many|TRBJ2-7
CASSPGWEQYF
TGTGCCAGCAGCCCGGGGTGGGAGCAGTACTTC
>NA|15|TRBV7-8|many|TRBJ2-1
CASSPSHRGEDEQFF
TGTGCCAGCAGCCCGAGCCATCGCGGGGAGGATGAGCAGTTCTTC
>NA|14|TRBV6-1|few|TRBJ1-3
CASTSSSAGNTIYF
TGTGCCAGCACCTCCTCGTCGGCCGGAAACACCATATATTTT
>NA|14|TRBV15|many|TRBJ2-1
CATSGGRSYNEQFF
TGTGCCACCAGCGGCGGTAGGTCCTACAATGAGCAGTTCTTC
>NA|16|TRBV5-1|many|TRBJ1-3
CASSLRIGSSGNTIYF
TGCGCCAGCAGCTTACGGATCGGGAGCTCTGGAAACACCATATATTTT
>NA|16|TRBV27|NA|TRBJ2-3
CASRTGGVADKDTQYF
TGTGCCAGCAGGACCGGCGGGGTAGCGGACAAAGATACGCAGTATTTT
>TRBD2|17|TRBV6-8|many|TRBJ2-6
CASSLTSGRAGANVLTF
TGTGCCAGCAGCCTCACTAGCGGGAGGGCTGGGGCCAACGTCCTGACTTTC
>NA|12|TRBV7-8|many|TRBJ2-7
CASSPSRNEQYF
TGTGCCAGCAGCCCTTCTCGGAACGAGCAGTACTTC
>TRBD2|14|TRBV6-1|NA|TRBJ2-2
CASSEARSGRKLFF
TGTGCCAGCAGTGAAGCGCGAAGCGGGAGGAAGCTGTTTTTT
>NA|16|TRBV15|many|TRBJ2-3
CATSSWDATNTDTQYF
TGTGCCACCAGCTCCTGGGACGCGACCAACACAGATACGCAGTATTTT
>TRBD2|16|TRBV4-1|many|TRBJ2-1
CASSQEGLAGVSEQFF
TGCGCCAGCAGCCAAGAGGGACTAGCGGGAGTGAGTGAGCAGTTCTTC
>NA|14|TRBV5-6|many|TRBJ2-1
CASSLVEAYNEQFF
TGTGCCAGCAGCTTGGTTGAAGCCTACAATGAGCAGTTCTTC
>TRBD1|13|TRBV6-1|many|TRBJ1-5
CASTTGPNQPQHF
TGTGCCAGCACGACAGGGCCAAATCAGCCCCAGCATTTT
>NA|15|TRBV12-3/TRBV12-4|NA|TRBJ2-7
CASSSSSLGSYEQYF
TGTGCCAGCAGTTCCTCTTCCTTGGGTTCTTACGAGCAGTACTTC
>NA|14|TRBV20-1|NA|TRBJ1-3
CSARDGAGENTIYF
TGCAGTGCTAGAGATGGGGCAGGGGAAAACACCATATATTTT
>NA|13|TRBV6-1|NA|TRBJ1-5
CASSAREGQPQHF
TGTGCCAGCAGTGCCAGGGAAGGACAGCCCCAGCATTTT
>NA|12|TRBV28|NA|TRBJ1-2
CASSFGGEGYTF
TGTGCCAGCAGTTTCGGGGGAGAGGGCTACACCTTC
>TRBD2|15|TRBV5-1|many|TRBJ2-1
CASSPGLAGQNEQFF
TGCGCCAGCAGCCCCGGACTAGCGGGACAAAATGAGCAGTTCTTC
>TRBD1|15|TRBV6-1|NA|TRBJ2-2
CASRRKTGDTGELFF
TGTGCCAGCAGAAGAAAGACAGGGGACACCGGGGAGCTGTTTTTT
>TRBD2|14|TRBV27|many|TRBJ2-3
CASRELAGVGTQYF
TGTGCCAGCAGGGAACTAGCGGGAGTAGGTACGCAGTATTTT
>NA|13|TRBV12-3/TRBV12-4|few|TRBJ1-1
CASSFAGRSEAFF
TGTGCCAGCAGTTTCGCAGGACGCTCTGAAGCTTTCTTT
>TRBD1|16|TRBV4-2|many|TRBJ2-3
CASSEYTGGNTDTQYF
TGTGCCAGCTCGGAGTATACAGGGGGCAACACAGATACGCAGTATTTT
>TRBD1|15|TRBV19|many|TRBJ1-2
CASSDGQGSHRGYTF
TGTGCCAGTAGTGACGGACAGGGATCACATAGGGGCTACACCTTC
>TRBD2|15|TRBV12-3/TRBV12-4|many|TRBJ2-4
CASSSLGLVKNIQYF
TGTGCCAGCAGTTCCCTTGGACTAGTGAAAAACATTCAGTACTTC
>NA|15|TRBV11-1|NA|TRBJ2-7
CASSLVIGRSPEQYF
TGTGCCAGCAGCTTAGTTATCGGGAGAAGCCCCGAGCAGTACTTC
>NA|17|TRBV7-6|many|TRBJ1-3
CASSPRLSRASGNTIYF
TGTGCCAGCAGCCCGCGCCTTTCCCGGGCGTCTGGAAACACCATATATTTT
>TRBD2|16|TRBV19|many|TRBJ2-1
CASSIAGGGPYNEQFF
TGTGCCAGTAGTATAGCGGGGGGAGGGCCATACAATGAGCAGTTCTTC
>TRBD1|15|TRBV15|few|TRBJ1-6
CATSRDPDRASTLHF
TGTGCCACCAGCAGAGATCCGGACAGGGCCTCAACACTCCACTTT
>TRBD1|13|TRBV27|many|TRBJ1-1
CASSPGQGTEAFF
TGTGCCAGCAGCCCGGGACAGGGTACTGAAGCTTTCTTT
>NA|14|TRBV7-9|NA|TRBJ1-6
CASSLAGGNSPLHF
TGTGCCAGCAGCTTAGCAGGGGGGAATTCACCCCTCCACTTT
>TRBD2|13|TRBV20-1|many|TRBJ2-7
CSARELAGYEQYF
TGCAGTGCTAGAGAACTAGCGGGATACGAGCAGTACTTC
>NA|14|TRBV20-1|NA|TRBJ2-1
CSASPSKGSNEQFF
TGCAGTGCTAGTCCAAGTAAAGGGAGCAATGAGCAGTTCTTC
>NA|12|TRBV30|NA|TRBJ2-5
CAWSPSRETQYF
TGTGCCTGGAGTCCTAGTCGAGAGACCCAGTACTTC
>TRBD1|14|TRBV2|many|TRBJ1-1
CASKTGTVNTEAFF
TGTGCCAGCAAGACCGGGACAGTGAACACTGAAGCTTTCTTT
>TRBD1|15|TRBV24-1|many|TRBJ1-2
CATSDTTGGPYGYTF
TGTGCCACCAGTGATACAACAGGGGGCCCCTATGGCTACACCTTC
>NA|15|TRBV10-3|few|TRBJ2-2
CAISESKQGTGELFF
TGTGCCATCAGTGAGTCGAAACAAGGGACCGGGGAGCTGTTTTTT